This T cell receptor (beta chain) was sequenced for a study of vaccination and CD4 T cells after COVID-19. On the study more broadly: No peptide, an HIV-1 Nef pool, or a CEFX pool was what each control culture received. Points from the study as a whole: 304 of 307 vaccine-specific clones from convalescent patients were spike mono-reactive.

This clonotype has only a few counts. Antigen specificity is unknown. Germline loops: CDR1 DFQATT, CDR2 SNEGSKA (reference sequence). V shed 8 bases and J shed 1 base, with 9 bases lying between them. The CDR3 is 12 residues long. The Oncomine TCR Beta short-read assay sequenced DNA from cultured CD4+ T cells. TCRdb itself ran the PCR reads through MiXCR, one entry per CDR3 protein. The table includes over 12,000 distinct CDR3 sequences, 50% to 75% detected once. Stated treatment: approximately nine-day PBMC culture with coronavirus spike peptide pools or control peptides (ViraFEST assay). Using peptide pools, antigen-specific T cells were expanded in ViraFEST before TCRs were sequenced. Wells that each held roughly 2 million PBMCs were cultured with roughly 9.8 IU/ml IL-2 and about 9.8 ug/ml peptide pools.

The sequenced sample consisted of CD4+ T cells from blood, cultured in vitro. V usage is TRBV20-1 and J usage is TRBJ1-5; D gene unclear. The clonotype originates from a human donor who had recovered from COVID-19. DNA of the CDR3: TGCAGTCCGGGTGGAAGCAATCAGCCCCAGCATTTT. The encoded protein is CSPGGSNQPQHF.